The 16 T cell receptor beta chains below all came from one sample that was sequenced in a study of blood T cell repertoires in COVID-19. Profiling relied on immunoSEQ multiplex PCR, and the TCRdb table lists in-frame clones only, not all of them. The table shows about 250,000 clones, with about 87% occurring only once. Sequencing was done on a sample of PBMCs or T cells enriched from blood (not recorded which). The receptor source for this set is a woman aged 40 to 50 who had been exposed to COVID-19.

V usage is TRBV6-2 or TRBV6-3 and J usage is TRBJ2-1; 7 positions match TRBD2. Germline CDR1 reads MNHEY; CDR2 reads SVGEGT. This CDR3 comprises 14 residues. The V and J ends lost 4 bases and 4 bases, in that order; junction bases with no gene match: 4. This CDR3 reads CASSFLADYNEQFF. The DNA for the CDR3 is TGTGCCAGCAGTTTCCTAGCGGATTACAATGAGCAGTTCTTC.

The chain recombines TRBV12-3 or TRBV12-4 with TRBJ1-2, with a weak D call TRBD1 (6 bases). V lost 7 bases and J lost 9, with 18 bases in between. The CDR3 is made up of 13 amino acids. CDR3 sequence reads: CASNLQGSMSYTF. In DNA, the CDR3 is TGTGCCAGCAATCTTCAGGGGTCTATGAGCTACACCTTC.

This rearrangement joins TRBV2 to TRBJ1-1, with TRBD1 matching 7 bases. This CDR3 is built from 14 residues. CDR1 and CDR2 (germline): SNHLY, FYNNEI. The V segment lost 7 bases and the J segment 5 bases; nucleotides outside the gene matches: 10. DNA of the CDR3: TGTGCCAGCACATACAGGGGTTCGGGGACTGAAGCTTTCTTT. It yields the protein CASTYRGSGTEAFF.

The chain couples TRBV5-6 to TRBJ2-5; D perhaps matches TRBD1 (6 bases). Trimming cost V 6 bases and J 5 bases, with 23 bases left between them. The CDR3 has 16 residues. Germline CDR1 and CDR2: SGHDT and YYEEEE. CDR3 sequence: CASTLLGDNLPETQYF. The CDR3 nucleotides are TGTGCCAGCACGCTATTGGGGGACAACCTCCCGGAGACCCAGTACTTC.

The chain couples TRBV25-1 to TRBJ2-7, with 8 bases lining up with TRBD1. J gave up 2 bases and V 3 bases, and 6 bases lay outside the gene matches. Germline CDR1 is MGHDK and CDR2 is SYGVNS. The CDR3 totals 15 residues. The CDR3 DNA sequence: TGTGCCAGCAGTGATACCGGACAGGGTACCTACGAGCAGTACTTC. This encodes CASSDTGQGTYEQYF.

The rearrangement joins TRBV18 to TRBJ2-2; the D is unclear. This CDR3 spans 14 amino acids. V was clipped by 4 bases and J by 5 bases, with 11 bases between them. CDR1 and CDR2 (germline): KGHSH, LQKENI. The CDR3 sequence is CASSRGERTGELFF. CDR3 coding DNA: TGTGCCAGCTCACGAGGCGAGAGAACCGGGGAGCTGTTTTTT.

The chain links TRBV7-2 to TRBJ2-1; 14 bases agree with TRBD2. CDR1 is SGHTA and CDR2 is FQGNSA in the germline V gene. The CDR3 runs 15 residues. V was clipped by 4 bases and J by 6 bases; unmatched bases: 2. CDR3 protein: CASSSGLAGGNEQFF. CDR3 coding DNA: TGTGCCAGCAGCTCCGGACTAGCGGGGGGCAATGAGCAGTTCTTC. Full variable domain (outside the CDR3, taken from reference TRBV7-2 and TRBJ2-1): GAGVSQSPSNKVTEKGKDVELRCDPISGHTALYWYRQSLGQGLEFLIYFQGNSAPDKSGLPSDRFSAERTGGSVSTLTIQRTQQEDSAVYLCASSSGLAGGNEQFFGPGTRLTVL.

This chain connects TRBV18 to TRBJ2-3; 9 bases match TRBD2. Germline CDR1 and CDR2: KGHSH and LQKENI. The CDR3 consists of 16 residues. Trimming removed 1 base from V and 0 bases from J; junction bases left unmatched: 2. The CDR3 region is CASSPLLAGSTDTQYF. In DNA form, the CDR3 reads TGTGCCAGCTCACCACTTCTAGCGGGGAGCACAGATACGCAGTATTTT.

V and J are TRBV27 and TRBJ2-4, with D possibly matching TRBD1 (5 bases). The CDR3 is 15 residues long. The germline V and J ends were trimmed by 0 bases and 6 bases, with 12 bases remaining between them. Germline values: CDR1 MNHEY, CDR2 SMNVEV (reference sequence). The CDR3 spells CASSLSPGPGNIQYF. Written as DNA, the CDR3 is TGTGCCAGCAGTTTATCCCCAGGGCCTGGAAACATTCAGTACTTC.

The CDR3 coding sequence is TGTGCCAGCAGTTTTTCGACAGGGGGAGGGGAGCAGTACGTC. This sequence encodes CASSFSTGGGEQYV. The rearrangement joins TRBV28 to TRBJ2-7; 9 bases are shared with TRBD1. Trimming removed 3 bases from V and 7 bases from J; junction bases left unmatched: 7. This CDR3 region has 14 residues. The germline V gene has CDR1 MDHEN and CDR2 SYDVKM.

The rearrangement links TRBV13 to TRBJ2-5, with 13 bases lining up with TRBD2. CDR1 PRHDT and CDR2 FYEKMQ come from the germline V gene (reference sequence). There are 16 residues in the CDR3. V was pared by 4 bases and J by 5 bases, with 7 bases of the junction left unmatched. Here the CDR3 DNA reads TGTGCCAGCAGCTCCACTAGCGGGGGGGCCAAGGAGACCCAGTACTTC. It is translated as CASSSTSGGAKETQYF.

The V call is TRBV28, the J call TRBJ2-3, with D perhaps TRBD2 (6 bases). The CDR3 loop spans 15 amino acids. The germline CDR1 and CDR2 sequences are MDHEN and SYDVKM. The V end lost 3 bases, the J end lost 0 bases, and 10 bases lay between the germline ends. The CDR3 reads CASSFAGPSTDTQYF. The CDR3 DNA reads as TGTGCCAGCAGTTTTGCGGGGCCTAGCACAGATACGCAGTATTTT.

The V gene is TRBV19, the J gene TRBJ2-7; 11 positions agree with TRBD1. This CDR3 spans 16 amino acids. Germline trimming cut 6 bases from V and 7 bases from J; bases unmatched to any gene: 14. Germline assignment: CDR1 LNHDA and CDR2 SQIVND (reference sequence). The CDR3 DNA follows: TGTGCCAGTAGAAGTTCCACCGGGACAGGGGGTTGGGAGCAGTACTTC. This translates into CASRSSTGTGGWEQYF. The whole variable domain, remainder taken from reference TRBV19 and TRBJ2-7, is DGGITQSPKYLFRKEGQNVTLSCEQNLNHDAMYWYRQDPGQGLRLIYYSQIVNDFQKGDIAEGYSVSREKKESFPLTVTSAQKNPTAFYLCASRSSTGTGGWEQYFGPGTRLTVT.

Of note for this clone: The same CDR3 also results from other DNA sequences found in this sample. The chain carries TRBV6-5 and TRBJ2-1; 11 bases fit TRBD1. V was pared by 6 bases and J by 3 bases, with 4 bases of the junction left unmatched. The CDR3 is 15 residues long. Germline CDR1 is MNHEY and CDR2 is SVGAGI. The CDR3 loop reads CASRPGTGGYNEQFF. DNA of the CDR3: TGTGCCAGCAGACCAGGGACAGGGGGCTACAATGAGCAGTTCTTC.

The rearrangement links TRBV4-1 to TRBJ2-3; 12 bases agree with TRBD1. The germline V gene encodes CDR1 MGHRA and CDR2 YSYEKL. After removal of 0 bases from V and 6 bases from J, the junction contained 4 bases not matched to a gene. The CDR3 extends over 16 amino acids. The CDR3 DNA sequence: TGCGCCAGCAGCCAAGAGCGGGACAGGGGGCTCGATACGCAGTATTTT. The encoded protein is CASSQERDRGLDTQYF.

Regarding this clone: One end of the junction fails to match germline, which may point to a read error. Other nucleotide sequences in the sample specify the same CDR3. The CDR3 nucleotides are TGTGCCAGCAGCTTGGTCCAGGGTGGAACCGGGGAGCTGTTTTTT. This encodes CASSLVQGGTGELFF. The chain is built from TRBV5-1 and TRBJ2-2, with a possible D match to TRBD1 (5 bases). This CDR3 has 15 residues. The V gene's germline CDR1 is SGHRS and CDR2 YFSETQ.